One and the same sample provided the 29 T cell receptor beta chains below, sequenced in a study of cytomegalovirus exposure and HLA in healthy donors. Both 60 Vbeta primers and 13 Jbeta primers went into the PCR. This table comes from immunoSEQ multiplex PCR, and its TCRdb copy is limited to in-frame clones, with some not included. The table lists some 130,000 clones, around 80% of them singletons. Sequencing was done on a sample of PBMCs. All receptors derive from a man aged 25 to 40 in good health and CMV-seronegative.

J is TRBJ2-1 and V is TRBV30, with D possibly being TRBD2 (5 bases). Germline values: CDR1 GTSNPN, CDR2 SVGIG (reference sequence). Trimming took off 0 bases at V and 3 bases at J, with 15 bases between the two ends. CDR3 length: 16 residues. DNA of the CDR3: TGTGCCTGGAGTGTACGGGGTACGCCTAACTACAATGAGCAGTTCTTC. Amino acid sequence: CAWSVRGTPNYNEQFF.

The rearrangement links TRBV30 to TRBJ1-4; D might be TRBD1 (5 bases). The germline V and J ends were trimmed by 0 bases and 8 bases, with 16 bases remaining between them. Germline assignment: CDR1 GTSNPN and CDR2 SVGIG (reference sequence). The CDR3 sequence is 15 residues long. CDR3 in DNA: TGTGCCTGGAGTGTATTAACTGGGACTGTAGAAAAACTGTTTTTT. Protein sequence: CAWSVLTGTVEKLFF. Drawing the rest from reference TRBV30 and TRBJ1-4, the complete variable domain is SQTIHQWPATLVQPVGSPLSLECTVEGTSNPNLYWYRQAAGRGLQLLFYSVGIGQISSEVPQNLSASRPQDRQFILSSKKLLLSDSGFYLCAWSVLTGTVEKLFFGSGTQLSVL.

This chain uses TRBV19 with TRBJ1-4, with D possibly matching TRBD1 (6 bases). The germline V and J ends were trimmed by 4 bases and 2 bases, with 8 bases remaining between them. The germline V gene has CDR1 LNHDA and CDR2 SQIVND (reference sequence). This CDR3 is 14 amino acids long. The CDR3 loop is CASSNGQTNEKLFF. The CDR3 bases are TGTGCCAGTAGTAATGGACAGACTAATGAAAAACTGTTTTTT.

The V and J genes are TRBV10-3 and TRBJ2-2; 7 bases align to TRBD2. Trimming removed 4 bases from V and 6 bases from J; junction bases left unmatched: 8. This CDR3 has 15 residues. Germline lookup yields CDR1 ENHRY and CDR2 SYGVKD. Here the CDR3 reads CAISGERAGAGELFF. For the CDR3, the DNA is TGTGCCATCAGTGGGGAAAGGGCGGGGGCCGGGGAGCTGTTTTTT.

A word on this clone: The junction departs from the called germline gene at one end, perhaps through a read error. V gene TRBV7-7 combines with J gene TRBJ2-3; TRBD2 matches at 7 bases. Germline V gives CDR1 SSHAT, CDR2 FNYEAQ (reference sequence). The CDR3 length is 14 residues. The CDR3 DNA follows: TGTGCTAGCAGCTTACGGGAGGTAACAGATACGCAGTATTTT. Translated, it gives CASSLREVTDTQYF.

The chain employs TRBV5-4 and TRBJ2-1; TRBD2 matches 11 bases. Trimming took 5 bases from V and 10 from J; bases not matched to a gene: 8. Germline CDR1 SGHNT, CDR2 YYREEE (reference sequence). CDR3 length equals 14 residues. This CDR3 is CASRSLAGAREQFF. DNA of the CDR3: TGTGCCAGCAGGTCACTAGCGGGAGCACGAGAGCAGTTCTTC.

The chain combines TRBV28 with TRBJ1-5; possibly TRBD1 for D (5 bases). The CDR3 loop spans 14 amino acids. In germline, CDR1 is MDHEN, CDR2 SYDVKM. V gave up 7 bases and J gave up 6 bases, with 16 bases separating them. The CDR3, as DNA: TGTGCCAGCACACGCGGGGGGATGGGTCAGCCCCAGCATTTT. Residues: CASTRGGMGQPQHF. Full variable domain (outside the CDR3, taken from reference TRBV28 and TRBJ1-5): DVKVTQSSRYLVKRTGEKVFLECVQDMDHENMFWYRQDPGLGLRLIYFSYDVKMKEKGDIPEGYSVSREKKERFSLILESASTNQTSMYLCASTRGGMGQPQHFGDGTRLSIL.

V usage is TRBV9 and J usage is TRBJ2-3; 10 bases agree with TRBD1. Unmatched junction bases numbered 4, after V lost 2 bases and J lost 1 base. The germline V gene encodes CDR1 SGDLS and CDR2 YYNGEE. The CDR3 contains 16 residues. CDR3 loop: CASSVRGTGGTDTQYF. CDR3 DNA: TGTGCCAGCAGCGTTAGGGGGACAGGGGGCACAGATACGCAGTATTTT.

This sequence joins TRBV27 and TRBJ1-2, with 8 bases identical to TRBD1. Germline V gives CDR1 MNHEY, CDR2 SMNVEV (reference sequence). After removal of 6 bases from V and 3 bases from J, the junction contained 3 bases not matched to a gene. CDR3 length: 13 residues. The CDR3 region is CASRRTGYYGYTF. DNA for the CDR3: TGTGCCAGCAGAAGGACAGGGTACTATGGCTACACCTTC.

The CDR3: CAISGDSGTYEQYF. In nucleotides, the CDR3 is TGTGCCATCAGTGGCGATAGCGGTACCTACGAGCAGTACTTC. The rearrangement joins TRBV10-3 to TRBJ2-7, with a tentative D call TRBD2 (6 bases). Germline loops: CDR1 ENHRY, CDR2 SYGVKD. The CDR3 covers 14 residues. The V and J ends lost 4 bases and 2 bases respectively, with 12 bases between them.

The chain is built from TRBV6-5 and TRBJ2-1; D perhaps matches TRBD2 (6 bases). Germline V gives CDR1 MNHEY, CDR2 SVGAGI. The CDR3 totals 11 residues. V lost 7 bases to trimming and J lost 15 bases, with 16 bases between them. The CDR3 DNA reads TGTGCCAGCACCCAAGGCCGGGAGTGGTTCTTC. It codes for CASTQGREWFF.

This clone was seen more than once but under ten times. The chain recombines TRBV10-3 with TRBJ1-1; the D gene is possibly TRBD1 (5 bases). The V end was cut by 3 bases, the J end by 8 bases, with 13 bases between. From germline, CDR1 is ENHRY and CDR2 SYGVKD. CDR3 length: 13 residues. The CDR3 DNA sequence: TGTGCCATCAGTGACCAGGGCCCGATGGAAGCTTTCTTT. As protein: CAISDQGPMEAFF.

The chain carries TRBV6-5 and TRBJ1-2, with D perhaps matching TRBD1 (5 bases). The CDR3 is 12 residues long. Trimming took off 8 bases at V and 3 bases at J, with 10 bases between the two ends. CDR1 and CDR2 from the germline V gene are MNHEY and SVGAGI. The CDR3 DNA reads TGTGCCAGCGGGGGGAGGGACTATGGCTACACCTTC. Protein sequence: CASGGRDYGYTF.

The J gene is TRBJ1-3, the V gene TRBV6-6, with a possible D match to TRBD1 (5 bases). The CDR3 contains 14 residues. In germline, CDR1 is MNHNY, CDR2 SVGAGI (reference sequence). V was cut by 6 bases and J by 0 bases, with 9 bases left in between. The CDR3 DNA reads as TGTGCCAGCAGCTTACAGGTCTCTGGAAACACCATATATTTT. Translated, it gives CASSLQVSGNTIYF.

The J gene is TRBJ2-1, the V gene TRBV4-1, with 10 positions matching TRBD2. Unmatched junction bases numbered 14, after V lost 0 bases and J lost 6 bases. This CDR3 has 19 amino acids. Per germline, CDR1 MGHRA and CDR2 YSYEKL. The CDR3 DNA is TGCGCCAGCAGCCAAGATCCAGCGGGAGGGAAGAAAAGGGGCAATGAGCAGTTCTTC. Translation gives CASSQDPAGGKKRGNEQFF.

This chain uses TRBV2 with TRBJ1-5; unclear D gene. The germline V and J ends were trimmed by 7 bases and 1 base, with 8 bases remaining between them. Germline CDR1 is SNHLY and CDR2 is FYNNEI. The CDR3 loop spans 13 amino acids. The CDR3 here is CASKFESNQPQHF. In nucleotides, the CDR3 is TGTGCCAGCAAATTCGAGAGCAATCAGCCCCAGCATTTT.

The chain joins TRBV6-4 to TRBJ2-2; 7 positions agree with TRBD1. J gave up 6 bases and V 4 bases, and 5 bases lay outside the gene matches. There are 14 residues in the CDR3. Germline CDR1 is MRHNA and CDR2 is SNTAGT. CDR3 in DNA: TGTGCCAGCAGTGCCCTAGGGGGCTCCGGGGAGCTGTTTTTT. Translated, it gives CASSALGGSGELFF.

Here the CDR3 DNA reads TGTGCCAGCTCACCAGAAGGCCCGGGCAATGAGCAGTTCTTC. It encodes CASSPEGPGNEQFF. The chain has TRBV18 and TRBJ2-1, with unresolved D. This CDR3 has 14 residues. Between the trimmed V and J ends, which lost 2 bases and 6 bases, there was a span of 11 bases. The germline V gene encodes CDR1 KGHSH and CDR2 LQKENI. Based on the CDR3 plus reference TRBV18 and TRBJ2-1, the full variable domain is NAGVMQNPRHLVRRRGQEARLRCSPMKGHSHVYWYRQLPEEGLKFMVYLQKENIIDESGMPKERFSAEFPKEGPSILRIQQVVRGDSAAYFCASSPEGPGNEQFFGPGTRLTVL.

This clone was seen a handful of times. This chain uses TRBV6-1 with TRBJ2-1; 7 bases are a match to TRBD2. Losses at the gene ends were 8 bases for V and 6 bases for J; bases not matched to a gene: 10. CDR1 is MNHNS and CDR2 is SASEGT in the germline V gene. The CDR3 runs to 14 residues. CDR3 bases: TGTGCCAGCTGTACTAGCGTTGGATTCAATGAGCAGTTCTTC. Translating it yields CASCTSVGFNEQFF.

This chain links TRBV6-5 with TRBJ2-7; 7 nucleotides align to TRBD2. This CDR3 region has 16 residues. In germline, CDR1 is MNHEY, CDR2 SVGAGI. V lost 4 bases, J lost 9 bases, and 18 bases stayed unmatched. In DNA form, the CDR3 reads TGTGCCAGCAGTTCCTATAGCGGGCGATACCCTCGGGGGCAGTACTTC. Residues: CASSSYSGRYPRGQYF.

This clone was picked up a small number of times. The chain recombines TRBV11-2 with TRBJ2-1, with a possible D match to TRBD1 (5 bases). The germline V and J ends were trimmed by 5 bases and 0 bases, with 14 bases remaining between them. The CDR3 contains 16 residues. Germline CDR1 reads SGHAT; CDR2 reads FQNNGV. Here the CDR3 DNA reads TGTGCCAGCAGCCCCCCCGGACAAGGCTCCTACAATGAGCAGTTCTTC. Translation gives CASSPPGQGSYNEQFF.

Here the CDR3 reads CASSITGEGYGYTF. Written as DNA, the CDR3 is TGTGCCAGTAGTATAACAGGGGAAGGGTATGGCTACACCTTC. V and J are TRBV19 and TRBJ1-2, with TRBD1 matching over 7 bases. The germline CDR1 and CDR2 sequences are LNHDA and SQIVND (reference sequence). The ends lost 2 bases at V and 5 bases at J; junction bases unmatched: 5. The CDR3 runs 14 residues.

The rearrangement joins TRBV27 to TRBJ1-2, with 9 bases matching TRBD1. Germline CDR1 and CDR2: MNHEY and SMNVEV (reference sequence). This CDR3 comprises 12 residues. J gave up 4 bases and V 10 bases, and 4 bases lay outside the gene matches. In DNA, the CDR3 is TGTGCCACCAGGACAGGGGCCTATGGCTACACCTTC. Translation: CATRTGAYGYTF.

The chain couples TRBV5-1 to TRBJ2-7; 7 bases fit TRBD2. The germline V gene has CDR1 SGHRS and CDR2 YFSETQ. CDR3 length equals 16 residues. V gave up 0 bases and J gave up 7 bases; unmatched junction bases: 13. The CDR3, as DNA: TGCGCCAGCAGCTTGGCCACGAGCGGGAACACGGGAGAGCAGTACTTC. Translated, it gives CASSLATSGNTGEQYF.

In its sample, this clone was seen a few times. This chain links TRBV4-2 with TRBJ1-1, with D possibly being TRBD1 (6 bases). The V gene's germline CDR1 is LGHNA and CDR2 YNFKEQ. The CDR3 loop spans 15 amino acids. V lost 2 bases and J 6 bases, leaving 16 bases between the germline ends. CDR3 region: CASSQHEGEKAEAFF. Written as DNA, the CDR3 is TGTGCCAGCAGCCAACATGAGGGGGAAAAGGCTGAAGCTTTCTTT.

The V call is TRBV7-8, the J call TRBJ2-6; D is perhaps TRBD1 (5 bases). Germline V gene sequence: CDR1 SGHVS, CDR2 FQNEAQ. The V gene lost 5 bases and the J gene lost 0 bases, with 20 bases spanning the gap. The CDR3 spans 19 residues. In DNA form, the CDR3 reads TGTGCCAGCAGCCCCACCCGGACAAGACCTGGCTCTGGGGCCAACGTCCTGACTTTC. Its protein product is CASSPTRTRPGSGANVLTF.

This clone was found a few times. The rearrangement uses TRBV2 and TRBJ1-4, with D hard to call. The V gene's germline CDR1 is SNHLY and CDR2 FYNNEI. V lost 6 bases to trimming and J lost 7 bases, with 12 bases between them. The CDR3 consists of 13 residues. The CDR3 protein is CASRSTSTEKLFF. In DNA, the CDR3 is TGTGCCAGCAGATCGACAAGTACTGAAAAACTGTTTTTT. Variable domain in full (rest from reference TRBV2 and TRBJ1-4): EPEVTQTPSHQVTQMGQEVILRCVPISNHLYFYWYRQILGQKVEFLVSFYNNEISEKSEIFDDQFSVERPDGSNFTLKIRSTKLEDSAMYFCASRSTSTEKLFFGSGTQLSVL.

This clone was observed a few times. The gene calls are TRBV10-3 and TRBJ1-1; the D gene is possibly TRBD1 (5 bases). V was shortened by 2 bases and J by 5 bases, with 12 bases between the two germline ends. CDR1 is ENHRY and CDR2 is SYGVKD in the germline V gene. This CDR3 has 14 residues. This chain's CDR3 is CAISEPSGGTEAFF. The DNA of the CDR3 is TGTGCCATCAGTGAGCCCAGTGGGGGGACTGAAGCTTTCTTT.

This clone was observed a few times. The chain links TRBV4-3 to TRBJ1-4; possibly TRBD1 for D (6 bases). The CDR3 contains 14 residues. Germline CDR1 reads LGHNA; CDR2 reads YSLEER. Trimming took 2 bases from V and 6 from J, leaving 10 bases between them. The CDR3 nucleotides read TGCGCCAGCAGCCAATCGGACAGTGATGAAAAACTGTTTTTT. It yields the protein CASSQSDSDEKLFF.